The clone carrying this T cell receptor beta chain occurred a few times. V lost 3 bases to trimming and J lost 6 bases, with 11 bases between them. The CDR3 is 13 amino acids. Looked up from germline, CDR1 is MDHEN and CDR2 is SYDVKM. This sample was included in a study of shared clonotypes between healthy human individuals. The data were produced by immunoSEQ multiplex PCR, yet TCRdb's version contains in-frame clones alone and is incomplete. Of approximately 1,000,000 clones listed, 70% to 80% are singletons. The gene calls are TRBV28 and TRBJ1-1; no clear D. The source material was memory CD4+ T cells from PBMCs. Subset described: CD45RA-negative fraction. The origin of this receptor is a man younger than 35 in good health. Some clones in this sample may be carry-over from other donors' samples. CDR3 nucleotide sequence: TGTGCCAGCAGTTTTAGTTACGGTCCTGAAGCTTTCTTT. Residues: CASSFSYGPEAFF.